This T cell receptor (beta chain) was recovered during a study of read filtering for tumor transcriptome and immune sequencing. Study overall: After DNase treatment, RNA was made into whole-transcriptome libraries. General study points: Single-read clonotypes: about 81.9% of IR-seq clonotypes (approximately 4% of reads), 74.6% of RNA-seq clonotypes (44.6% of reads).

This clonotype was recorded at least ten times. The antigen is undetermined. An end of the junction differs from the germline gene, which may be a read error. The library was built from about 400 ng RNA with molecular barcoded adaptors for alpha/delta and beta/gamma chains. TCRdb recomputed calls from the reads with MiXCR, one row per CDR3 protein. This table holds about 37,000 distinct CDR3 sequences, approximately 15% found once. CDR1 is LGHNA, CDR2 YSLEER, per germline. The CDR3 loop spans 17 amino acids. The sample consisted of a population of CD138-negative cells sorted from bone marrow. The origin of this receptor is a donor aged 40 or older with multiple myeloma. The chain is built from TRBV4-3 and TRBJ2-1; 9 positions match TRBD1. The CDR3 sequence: CASSQGEDRGLYSEQFF. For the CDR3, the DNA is TGCGCCAGCAGCCAAGGGGAGGACAGGGGTCTGTACAGTGAGCAGTTCTTC.